This T cell receptor (beta chain) was recovered during a study of T cell responses to AZD1222 COVID-19 vaccine. Study-level findings and limits: The CD4 TCRs associated with vaccination extended across spike and predominated at 160-218 and 743-854. Of the AZD1222 recipients, only 5 to 7 were seropositive at baseline. The breadth and depth of Spike-specific TCRs increased once two AZD1222 doses had been given. Repertoires were sampled only after the peak T cell response.

Some clones are missing from TCRdb's copy, which holds only in-frame ones; the method was immunoSEQ multiplex PCR. Of 120,000 or so clones listed, just over 85% are singletons. Details on this clone: Its antigen is still unknown.

The CDR3 is 12 amino acids. Trimming stripped 6 bases from V and 9 bases from J, with 12 bases between. CDR1 and CDR2 from the germline V gene are MRHNA and SNTAGT. The TCR comes from an adult in good health. This chain connects TRBV6-4 to TRBJ2-1; a possible D gene is TRBD2 (6 bases). Source: peripheral blood, taken on day 0 of AZD1222 vaccination. In nucleotides, the CDR3 is TGTGCCAGCAGCCGTGGGACTGGTGAGCAGTTCTTC. Its translation: CASSRGTGEQFF.